These 31 T cell receptor beta chains were all obtained from the same sample, sequenced in a study of T cell responses to AZD1222 COVID-19 vaccine. Measured with immunoSEQ multiplex PCR; TCRdb has only the in-frame clones, and not every one. The table lists about 180,000 clones, 92% of them singletons. Specimen: peripheral blood, collected 28 days after the second AZD1222 dose. These receptors all stem from an adult who received the AZD1222 COVID-19 vaccine.

The chain carries TRBV7-2 and TRBJ1-1; TRBD1 matches at 7 bases. Looked up from germline, CDR1 is SGHTA and CDR2 is FQGNSA. The CDR3 extends over 16 amino acids. V lost 4 bases, J lost 0 bases, and 8 bases stayed unmatched. The CDR3 sequence is CASSSGGGGMNTEAFF. The CDR3 DNA follows: TGTGCCAGCAGCTCAGGAGGGGGCGGGATGAACACTGAAGCTTTCTTT. Using reference TRBV7-2 and TRBJ1-1 for the parts outside the CDR3, the full variable domain is GAGVSQSPSNKVTEKGKDVELRCDPISGHTALYWYRQSLGQGLEFLIYFQGNSAPDKSGLPSDRFSAERTGGSVSTLTIQRTQQEDSAVYLCASSSGGGGMNTEAFFGQGTRLTVV.

The genes are TRBV15 and TRBJ2-5, with 11 bases identical to TRBD2. This CDR3 spans 18 amino acids. Losses at the gene ends were 0 bases for V and 5 bases for J; bases not matched to a gene: 11. Germline values: CDR1 LNHNV, CDR2 YYDKDF (reference sequence). Written as DNA, the CDR3 is TGTGCCACCAGCAGAGACCACCTAGCGGGGGGATTGTGGGAGACCCAGTACTTC. Translated, it gives CATSRDHLAGGLWETQYF.

V usage is TRBV3-1 (or the pseudogene TRBV3-2) and J usage is TRBJ1-1, with D possibly matching TRBD1 (6 bases). Germline assignment: CDR1 LGHDT and CDR2 YNNKEL (reference sequence). The V gene lost 0 bases and the J gene lost 6 bases, with 14 bases spanning the gap. There are 15 residues in the CDR3. The CDR3 protein is CASSQEGALSAEAFF. CDR3 coding DNA: TGTGCCAGCAGCCAAGAGGGGGCCCTAAGCGCTGAAGCTTTCTTT.

The chain carries TRBV7-8 and TRBJ2-7, with D possibly being TRBD1 or TRBD2 (5 bases each). Germline V CDR1 and CDR2: SGHVS, FQNEAQ. V was clipped by 6 bases and J by 1 base, with 16 bases between them. The CDR3 totals 15 residues. The CDR3 protein is CASRRGAGLSYEQYF. CDR3 nucleotide sequence: TGTGCCAGCAGGAGAGGGGCAGGGCTTTCCTACGAGCAGTACTTC. Combining the CDR3 with reference TRBV7-8 and TRBJ2-7 gives the whole variable domain GAGVSQSPRYKVAKRGQDVALRCDPISGHVSLFWYQQALGQGPEFLTYFQNEAQLDKSGLPSDRFFAERPEGSVSTLKIQRTQQEDSAVYLCASRRGAGLSYEQYFGPGTRLTVT.

The rearrangement uses TRBV6-4 and TRBJ2-1, with 9 bases that match TRBD2. The CDR3 has 14 amino acids. Per the germline V gene, CDR1 is MRHNA and CDR2 is SNTAGT. V lost 7 bases and J lost 7; bases outside the gene matches: 8. CDR3 bases: TGTGCCAGCAAACCGGGACTAGCATCAAATGAGCAGTTCTTC. Protein: CASKPGLASNEQFF.

The DNA of the CDR3 is TGCAGCGCCTCCCAACAAGTAAACTATGGCTACACCTTC. This sequence encodes CSASQQVNYGYTF. The chain couples TRBV29-1 to TRBJ1-2; no clear D. V was cut by 7 bases and J by 2 bases, with 14 bases left in between. The CDR3 contains 13 residues. The germline V gene encodes CDR1 SQVTM and CDR2 ANQGSEA.

The V gene is TRBV4-1, the J gene TRBJ2-2; D is tentatively TRBD1 or TRBD2 (5 bases each). Germline V gene sequence: CDR1 MGHRA, CDR2 YSYEKL. The CDR3 totals 16 residues. With 1 base removed from V and 4 bases from J, the gap between germline ends came to 13 bases. CDR3 sequence: CASSQAPGRITGELFF. The CDR3 DNA sequence: TGCGCCAGCAGCCAAGCACCGGGACGTATCACCGGGGAGCTGTTTTTT.

The chain combines TRBV5-1 with TRBJ2-2, with a weak D call TRBD1 (6 bases). Germline lookup yields CDR1 SGHRS and CDR2 YFSETQ. The CDR3 has 14 amino acids. V lost 0 bases to trimming and J lost 6 bases, with 9 bases between them. In nucleotides, the CDR3 is TGCGCCAGCAGCTTGGAAAACAGGGCCGGGGAGCTGTTTTTT. This sequence encodes CASSLENRAGELFF.

This rearrangement joins TRBV6-5 to TRBJ1-1; D unresolved. Germline CDR1 is MNHEY and CDR2 is SVGAGI. V was clipped by 7 bases and J by 5 bases, with 14 bases between them. The CDR3 contains 13 residues. As DNA, the CDR3 is TGTGCCAGCACTCAAGGTGTCAGGACTGAAGCTTTCTTT. Encoded protein: CASTQGVRTEAFF.

This clone came up once. This chain connects TRBV11-2 to TRBJ2-1, with 10 bases that match TRBD2. The ends lost 1 base at V and 3 bases at J; junction bases unmatched: 6. This CDR3 has 17 amino acids. Looked up from germline, CDR1 is SGHAT and CDR2 is FQNNGV. CDR3 amino acids: CASSLGVLAGNYNEQFF. The CDR3 region has the DNA TGTGCCAGCAGCTTAGGGGTACTAGCGGGAAACTACAATGAGCAGTTCTTC.

The chain has TRBV29-1 and TRBJ2-5, with D hard to call. V lost 1 base, J lost 2 bases, and 14 bases lay in between. Germline CDR1 is SQVTM and CDR2 is ANQGSEA. This CDR3 contains 15 residues. The CDR3 is CSVEVLTTIQETQYF. In DNA form, the CDR3 reads TGCAGCGTTGAAGTTCTGACCACTATTCAAGAGACCCAGTACTTC.

CDR3 loop: CASSLEGPGQGSKYGYTF. CDR3 DNA sequence: TGCGCCAGCAGCTTAGAGGGACCGGGACAGGGTTCCAAGTATGGCTACACCTTC. The chain carries TRBV5-1 and TRBJ1-2; the match to TRBD1 covers 9 bases. The V gene's germline CDR1 is SGHRS and CDR2 YFSETQ. After removal of 2 bases from V and 5 bases from J, the junction contained 16 bases not matched to a gene. The CDR3 sequence is 18 residues long.

The V call is TRBV11-2, the J call TRBJ1-5; 10 nucleotides line up with TRBD1. CDR1 is SGHAT and CDR2 is FQNNGV in the germline V gene. V dropped 5 bases and J dropped 2; count of bases not matched to a gene: 3. The CDR3 runs to 15 residues. The CDR3 bases are TGTGCCAGCAGCGCCGGGACAGGGGGCAATCAGCCCCAGCATTTT. As protein: CASSAGTGGNQPQHF.

The V gene is TRBV3-1 (or the pseudogene TRBV3-2), the J gene TRBJ1-2; D unresolved. The V gene's germline CDR1 is LGHDT and CDR2 YNNKEL (reference sequence). V was pared by 0 bases and J by 4 bases, with 9 bases between. This CDR3 has 14 residues. The CDR3 region has the DNA TGTGCCAGCAGCCAAGAGTGGACCAGCTATGGCTACACCTTC. The encoded protein is CASSQEWTSYGYTF.

V gene TRBV5-1 combines with J gene TRBJ1-1; possible D gene TRBD1, 6 bases. Germline values: CDR1 SGHRS, CDR2 YFSETQ. The CDR3 loop spans 13 amino acids. V lost 3 bases and J lost 2, with 8 bases in between. The CDR3: CASSYRANTEAFF. The CDR3 bases are TGCGCCAGCAGCTACAGGGCTAACACTGAAGCTTTCTTT.

The chain couples TRBV7-3 to TRBJ2-3; a weak D match, TRBD2 (7 bases). Germline CDR1 reads SGHTA; CDR2 reads FQGTGA. This CDR3 region has 14 residues. Trimming took off 5 bases at V and 4 bases at J, with 13 bases between the two ends. CDR3 coding DNA: TGTGCCAGCAGCCTCGGCGGGGGCGCAGATACGCAGTATTTT. Protein: CASSLGGGADTQYF.

The chain is built from TRBV11-2 and TRBJ1-1; no firm D call. Trimming left V 1 base short and J 8 bases short, with 5 bases between. Germline CDR1 SGHAT, CDR2 FQNNGV. This CDR3 comprises 11 residues. CDR3: CASSLVGEAFF. CDR3 coding DNA: TGTGCCAGCAGCTTAGTTGGAGAAGCTTTCTTT.

The rearrangement joins TRBV19 to TRBJ1-1, with D possibly being TRBD1 (6 bases). The CDR3 is made up of 15 amino acids. The ends were cut back, 6 bases at V and 5 bases at J, with 19 bases in the middle. The germline gives CDR1 LNHDA, CDR2 SQIVND (reference sequence). This chain's CDR3 is CASREQGLLRTEAFF. For the CDR3, the DNA is TGTGCCAGTAGAGAACAGGGCCTTCTTCGGACTGAAGCTTTCTTT.

The rearrangement links TRBV5-4 to TRBJ2-5; no definite D call. The CDR3 is 14 amino acids. V lost 0 bases and J 2 bases, leaving 8 bases between the germline ends. Looked up from germline, CDR1 is SGHNT and CDR2 is YYREEE (reference sequence). The chain's CDR3 is CASSLDLEQETQYF. CDR3 bases: TGTGCCAGCAGCTTGGATTTGGAACAAGAGACCCAGTACTTC.

The J gene is TRBJ1-5, the V gene TRBV3-1 (or the pseudogene TRBV3-2); maybe TRBD1 (6 bases). Trimming stripped 3 bases from V and 3 bases from J, with 9 bases between. The germline gives CDR1 LGHDT, CDR2 YNNKEL (reference sequence). The CDR3 totals 14 residues. CDR3 in amino acids: CASSHGQINQPQHF. CDR3 DNA: TGTGCCAGCAGCCATGGACAGATCAATCAGCCCCAGCATTTT.

This clone was found once. The chain recombines TRBV10-3 with TRBJ1-2; D may be TRBD1 (6 bases). V lost 0 bases and J 5 bases, leaving 16 bases between the germline ends. The CDR3 sequence is 16 residues long. Germline V gives CDR1 ENHRY, CDR2 SYGVKD. The CDR3 bases are TGTGCCATCAGTGAGTCGGAAAACAGGGCGAGGTATGGCTACACCTTC. Its protein is CAISESENRARYGYTF.

This chain uses TRBV3-1 (or the pseudogene TRBV3-2) with TRBJ2-3, with TRBD1 matching 7 bases. Losses at the gene ends were 8 bases for V and 5 bases for J; bases not matched to a gene: 13. Germline CDR1 and CDR2: LGHDT and YNNKEL (reference sequence). The CDR3 totals 15 residues. The CDR3 DNA follows: TGTGCCAGCCGAGGGGGCGGAAGACTTGAAGATACGCAGTATTTT. Encoded protein: CASRGGGRLEDTQYF.

V gene TRBV5-1 combines with J gene TRBJ2-7, with D possibly matching TRBD2 (6 bases). V lost 4 bases and J 6 bases, leaving 17 bases between the germline ends. The CDR3 consists of 14 residues. The germline V gene has CDR1 SGHRS and CDR2 YFSETQ. In DNA form, the CDR3 reads TGCGCCAGCAGCCCCTCAGGAGGGCTGGGCGAGCAGTACTTC. Its protein product is CASSPSGGLGEQYF.

This clone was picked up one time. This rearrangement joins TRBV6-2 or TRBV6-3 to TRBJ2-7; D gene ambiguous. The CDR3 length is 11 residues. Trimming pared 4 bases from V and 3 bases from J, leaving 4 bases between. Germline V gives CDR1 MNHEY, CDR2 SVGEGT. This CDR3 reads CASSWSYEQYF. Written as DNA, the CDR3 is TGTGCCAGCAGTTGGAGCTACGAGCAGTACTTC.

The rearrangement joins TRBV5-6 to TRBJ2-1; tentative D call: TRBD2 (5 bases). The CDR3 has 13 amino acids. Germline V gene sequence: CDR1 SGHDT, CDR2 YYEEEE. The V end lost 1 base, the J end lost 10 bases, and 12 bases lay between the germline ends. The chain's CDR3 is CASSLFRGGEQFF. The DNA of the CDR3 is TGTGCCAGCAGCTTGTTTCGGGGTGGCGAGCAGTTCTTC.

The chain couples TRBV6-5 to TRBJ2-1; D is unresolved. V was trimmed by 7 bases and J by 4 bases, leaving 14 bases between them. The germline CDR1 and CDR2 sequences are MNHEY and SVGAGI. This CDR3 region has 14 residues. The CDR3 protein is CASISGTDYNEQFF. CDR3 nucleotides: TGTGCCAGCATCTCAGGAACAGATTACAATGAGCAGTTCTTC.

V usage is TRBV6-5 and J usage is TRBJ1-2, with 12 positions matching TRBD1. The germline V gene has CDR1 MNHEY and CDR2 SVGAGI. This CDR3 comprises 14 residues. The ends lost 6 bases at V and 8 bases at J; junction bases unmatched: 7. The CDR3 spells CASSGDRGRRGYTF. In DNA, the CDR3 is TGTGCCAGCAGCGGGGACAGGGGGCGGCGGGGCTACACCTTC.

This clone was found a few times. The chain joins TRBV6-1 to TRBJ1-2, with 7 bases identical to TRBD1. This CDR3 is 15 amino acids long. V lost 1 base, J lost 4 bases, and 6 bases stayed unmatched. Per germline, CDR1 MNHNS and CDR2 SASEGT. The DNA of the CDR3 is TGTGCCAGCAGTGAAGGCGAGGGGGCGAGCTATGGCTACACCTTC. Residues: CASSEGEGASYGYTF.

The V and J genes are TRBV11-2 and TRBJ1-2, with D uncertain. Germline CDR1 SGHAT, CDR2 FQNNGV. The V end lost 4 bases, the J end lost 3 bases, and 15 bases lay between the germline ends. CDR3 length: 15 residues. CDR3 sequence reads: CASSSPRQTDYGYTF. CDR3 DNA: TGTGCCAGCAGCTCCCCCCGGCAGACCGACTATGGCTACACCTTC.

The gene calls are TRBV2 and TRBJ1-6, with unresolved D. This CDR3 is built from 17 residues. Trimming removed 3 bases at V and 1 base at J, with 13 bases between. Per the germline V gene, CDR1 is SNHLY and CDR2 is FYNNEI. This CDR3 is CASSDYVSRSYNSPLHF. DNA of the CDR3: TGTGCCAGCAGTGATTATGTGTCTCGGTCCTATAATTCACCCCTCCACTTT.

The chain carries TRBV9 and TRBJ2-1; 8 nucleotides align to TRBD2. The CDR3 extends over 16 amino acids. The V gene end was trimmed by 0 bases and the J gene end by 7 bases; junction bases not matched to a gene: 9. CDR1 and CDR2 (germline): SGDLS, YYNGEE. The CDR3 DNA reads TGTGCCAGCAGCGTAGGGGGCGGGAGGCGAGGGAATGAGCAGTTCTTC. It specifies CASSVGGGRRGNEQFF.